This T cell receptor (beta chain) came from a study of Graves' ophthalmopathy and Graves' hyperthyroidism. The CDR3 has 13 amino acids. V lost 6 bases, J lost 1 base, and 12 bases lay in between. CDR1 is SQVTM and CDR2 is ANQGSEA in the germline V gene. TCR beta CDR3 regions were amplified from RNA transcripts. An initial RT-PCR round employing HTBI primers preceded a second-round multiplex PCR. TCRdb re-called the multiplex PCR reads through MiXCR, storing one row per CDR3 protein. The profile shows a few hundred thousand distinct CDR3 sequences, just over 15% of them singletons. The chain recombines TRBV29-1 with TRBJ2-5, with D unclear. This receptor was taken from a woman between 18 and 29 years old with stable Graves' hyperthyroidism. What was sequenced was peripheral blood. Here the CDR3 reads CSVRAWLQETQYF. The CDR3 DNA sequence: TGCAGCGTCAGAGCGTGGCTCCAAGAGACCCAGTACTTC. Complete variable domain (other parts from reference TRBV29-1 and TRBJ2-5): SAVISQKPSRDICQRGTSLTIQCQVDSQVTMMFWYRQQPGQSLTLIATANQGSEATYESGFVIDKFPISRPNLTFSTLTVSNMSPEDSSIYLCSVRAWLQETQYFGPGTRLLVL.